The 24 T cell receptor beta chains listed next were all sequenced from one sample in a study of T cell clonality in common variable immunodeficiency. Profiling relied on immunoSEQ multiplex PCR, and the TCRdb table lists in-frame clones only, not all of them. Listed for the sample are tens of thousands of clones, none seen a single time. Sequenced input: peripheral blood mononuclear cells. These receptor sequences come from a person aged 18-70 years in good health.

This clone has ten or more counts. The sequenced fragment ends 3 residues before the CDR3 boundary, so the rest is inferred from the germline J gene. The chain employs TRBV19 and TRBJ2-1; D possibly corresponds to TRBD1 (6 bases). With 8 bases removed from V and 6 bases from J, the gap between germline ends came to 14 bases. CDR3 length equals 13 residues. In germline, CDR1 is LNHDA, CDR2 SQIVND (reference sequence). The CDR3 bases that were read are TGTGCCAGTTCCTGGGGGACAAGCAATGAG. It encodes CASSWGTSNE. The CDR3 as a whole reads CASSWGTSNEQFF.

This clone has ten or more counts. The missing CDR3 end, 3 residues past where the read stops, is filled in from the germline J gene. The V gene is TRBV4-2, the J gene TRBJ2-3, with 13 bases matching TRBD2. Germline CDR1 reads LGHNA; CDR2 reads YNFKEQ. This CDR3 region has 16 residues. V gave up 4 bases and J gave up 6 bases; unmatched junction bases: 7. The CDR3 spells CASSPQGLAGTDTQYF. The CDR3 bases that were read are TGTGCCAGCAGCCCGCAGGGACTAGCGGGAACGGATACG.

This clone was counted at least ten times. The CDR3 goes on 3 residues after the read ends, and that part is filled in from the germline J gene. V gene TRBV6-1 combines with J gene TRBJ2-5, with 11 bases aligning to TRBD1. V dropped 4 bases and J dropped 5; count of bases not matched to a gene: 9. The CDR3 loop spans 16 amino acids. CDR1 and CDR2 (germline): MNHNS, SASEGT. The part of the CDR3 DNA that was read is TGTGCCAGCAGTGGTCTGGGACAGGGGGATCGGGAGACC. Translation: CASSGLGQGDRET. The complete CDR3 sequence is CASSGLGQGDRETQYF.

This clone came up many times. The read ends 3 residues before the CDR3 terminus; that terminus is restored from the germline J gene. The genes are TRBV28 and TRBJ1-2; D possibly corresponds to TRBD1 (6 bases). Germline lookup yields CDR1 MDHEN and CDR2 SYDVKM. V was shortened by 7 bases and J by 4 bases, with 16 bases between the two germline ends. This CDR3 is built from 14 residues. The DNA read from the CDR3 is TGTGCCAGCACCCCGACGGACAGTACCTATGGC. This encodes CASTPTDSTYG. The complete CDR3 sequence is CASTPTDSTYGYTF.

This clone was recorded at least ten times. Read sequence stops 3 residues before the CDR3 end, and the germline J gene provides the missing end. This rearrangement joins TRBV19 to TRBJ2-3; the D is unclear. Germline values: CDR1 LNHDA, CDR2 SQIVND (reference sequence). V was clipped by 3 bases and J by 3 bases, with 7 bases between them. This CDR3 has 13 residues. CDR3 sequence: CASSMLVTDTQYF. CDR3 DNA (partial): TGTGCCAGTAGTATGCTAGTGACAGATACG.

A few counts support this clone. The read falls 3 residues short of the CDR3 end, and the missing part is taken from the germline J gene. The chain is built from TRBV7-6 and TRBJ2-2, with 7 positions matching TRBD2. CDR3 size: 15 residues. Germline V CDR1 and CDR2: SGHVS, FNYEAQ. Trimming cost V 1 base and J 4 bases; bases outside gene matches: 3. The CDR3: CASSLVAGVTGELFF. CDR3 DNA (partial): TGTGCCAGCAGCTTAGTGGCGGGAGTCACCGGGGAG.

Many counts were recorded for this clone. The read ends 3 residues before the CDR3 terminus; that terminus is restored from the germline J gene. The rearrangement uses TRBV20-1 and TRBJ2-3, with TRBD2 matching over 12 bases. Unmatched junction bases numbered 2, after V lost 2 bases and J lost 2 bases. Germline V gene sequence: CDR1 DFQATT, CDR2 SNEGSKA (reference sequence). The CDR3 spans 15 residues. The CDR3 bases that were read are TGCAGTGCTAGACGACTAGCGGGAGACACAGATACG. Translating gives CSARRLAGDTDT. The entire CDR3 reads CSARRLAGDTDTQYF.

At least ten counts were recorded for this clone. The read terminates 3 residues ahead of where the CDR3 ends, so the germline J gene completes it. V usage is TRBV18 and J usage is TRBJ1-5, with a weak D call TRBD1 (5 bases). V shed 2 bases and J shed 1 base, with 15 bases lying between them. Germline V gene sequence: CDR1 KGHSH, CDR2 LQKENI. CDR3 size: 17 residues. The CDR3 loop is CASSPEGHRGSNQPQHF. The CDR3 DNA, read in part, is TGTGCCAGCTCACCAGAAGGACATAGGGGAAGCAATCAGCCC. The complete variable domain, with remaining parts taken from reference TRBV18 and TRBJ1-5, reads NAGVMQNPRHLVRRRGQEARLRCSPMKGHSHVYWYRQLPEEGLKFMVYLQKENIIDESGMPKERFSAEFPKEGPSILRIQQVVRGDSAAYFCASSPEGHRGSNQPQHFGDGTRLSIL.

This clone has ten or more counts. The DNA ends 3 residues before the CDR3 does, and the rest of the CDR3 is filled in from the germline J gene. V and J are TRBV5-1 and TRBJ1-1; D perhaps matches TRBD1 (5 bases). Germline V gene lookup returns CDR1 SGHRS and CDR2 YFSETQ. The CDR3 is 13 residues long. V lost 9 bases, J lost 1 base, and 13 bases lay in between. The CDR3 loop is CATKTDQNTEAFF. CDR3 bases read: TGCGCCACCAAGACAGATCAGAACACTGAA.

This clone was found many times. Partial CDR3 DNA: TGTGCCAGTGGGGGGGGACCCTCAAAGAGCACAGATACG. It codes for CASGGGPSKSTDT. The whole CDR3 is CASGGGPSKSTDTQYF. The chain carries TRBV19 and TRBJ2-3, with 7 bases matching TRBD2. The DNA ends 3 residues before the CDR3 does, and the rest of the CDR3 is filled in from the germline J gene. With 8 bases clipped from V and 0 bases from J, the junction kept 11 bases outside the gene matches. Germline values: CDR1 LNHDA, CDR2 SQIVND (reference sequence). The CDR3 extends over 16 amino acids. The complete variable domain, with remaining parts taken from reference TRBV19 and TRBJ2-3, reads DGGITQSPKYLFRKEGQNVTLSCEQNLNHDAMYWYRQDPGQGLRLIYYSQIVNDFQKGDIAEGYSVSREKKESFPLTVTSAQKNPTAFYLCASGGGPSKSTDTQYFGPGTRLTVL.

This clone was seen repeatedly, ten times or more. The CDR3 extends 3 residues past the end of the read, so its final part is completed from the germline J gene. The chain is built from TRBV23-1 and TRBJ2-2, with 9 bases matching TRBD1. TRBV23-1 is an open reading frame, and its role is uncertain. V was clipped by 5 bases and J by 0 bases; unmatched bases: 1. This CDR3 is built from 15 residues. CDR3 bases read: TGCGCCAGCAGTAGGGACAGGGCGAACACCGGGGAG. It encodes CASSRDRANTGE. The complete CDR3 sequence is CASSRDRANTGELFF.

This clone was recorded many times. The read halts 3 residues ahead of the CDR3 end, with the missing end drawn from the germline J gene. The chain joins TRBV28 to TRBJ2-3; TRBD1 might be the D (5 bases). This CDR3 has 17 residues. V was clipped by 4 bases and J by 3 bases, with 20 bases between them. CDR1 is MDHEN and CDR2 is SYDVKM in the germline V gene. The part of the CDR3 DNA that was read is TGTGCCAGCAGTTCACCGTTTCAGGGAATCAGGACAGATACG. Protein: CASSSPFQGIRTDT. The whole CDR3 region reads CASSSPFQGIRTDTQYF.

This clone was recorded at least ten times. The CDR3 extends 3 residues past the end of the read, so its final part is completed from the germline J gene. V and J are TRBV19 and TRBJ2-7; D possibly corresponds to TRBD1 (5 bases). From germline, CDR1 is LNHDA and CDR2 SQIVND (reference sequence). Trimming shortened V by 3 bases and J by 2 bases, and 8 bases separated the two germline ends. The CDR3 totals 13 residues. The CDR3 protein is CASSIGHPYEQYF. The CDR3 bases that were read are TGTGCCAGTAGTATCGGACACCCCTACGAG.

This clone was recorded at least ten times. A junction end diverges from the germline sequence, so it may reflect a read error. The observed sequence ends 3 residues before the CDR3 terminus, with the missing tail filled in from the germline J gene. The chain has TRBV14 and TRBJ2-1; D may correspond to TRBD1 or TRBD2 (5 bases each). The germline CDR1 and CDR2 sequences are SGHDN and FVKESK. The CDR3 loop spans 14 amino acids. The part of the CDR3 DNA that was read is TGTGCCGGCAGCCAAGAGGGCAGGGCGAATGAG. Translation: CAGSQEGRANE. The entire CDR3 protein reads CAGSQEGRANEQFF. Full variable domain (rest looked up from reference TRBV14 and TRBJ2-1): EAGVTQFPSHSVIEKGQTVTLRCDPISGHDNLYWYRRVMGKEIKFLLHFVKESKQDESGMPNNRFLAERTGGTYSTLKVQPAELEDSGVYFCAGSQEGRANEQFFGPGTRLTVL.

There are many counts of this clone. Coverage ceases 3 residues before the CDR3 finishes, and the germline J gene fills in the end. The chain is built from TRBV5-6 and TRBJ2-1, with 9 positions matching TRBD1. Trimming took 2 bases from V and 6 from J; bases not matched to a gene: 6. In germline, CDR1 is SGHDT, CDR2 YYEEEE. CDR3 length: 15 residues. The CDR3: CASSLVQGAVNEQFF. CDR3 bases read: TGTGCCAGCAGCTTAGTACAGGGGGCCGTCAATGAG.

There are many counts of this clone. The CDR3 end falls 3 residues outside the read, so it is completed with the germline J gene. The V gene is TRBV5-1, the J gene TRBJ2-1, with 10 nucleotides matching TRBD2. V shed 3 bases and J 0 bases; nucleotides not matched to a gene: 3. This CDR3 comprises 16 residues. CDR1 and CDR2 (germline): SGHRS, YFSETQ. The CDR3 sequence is CASSSSGRASYNEQFF. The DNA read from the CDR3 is TGCGCCAGCAGCTCCAGCGGGAGGGCCTCCTACAATGAG.

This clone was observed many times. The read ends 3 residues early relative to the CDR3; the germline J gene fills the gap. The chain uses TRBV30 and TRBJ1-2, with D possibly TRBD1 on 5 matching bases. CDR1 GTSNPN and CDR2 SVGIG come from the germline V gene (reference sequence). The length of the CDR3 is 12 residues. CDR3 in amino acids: CAWSVGRGGYTF. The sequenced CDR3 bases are TGTGCCTGGAGTGTCGGGAGGGGAGGC. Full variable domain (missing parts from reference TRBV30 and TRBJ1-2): SQTIHQWPATLVQPVGSPLSLECTVEGTSNPNLYWYRQAAGRGLQLLFYSVGIGQISSEVPQNLSASRPQDRQFILSSKKLLLSDSGFYLCAWSVGRGGYTFGSGTRLTVV.

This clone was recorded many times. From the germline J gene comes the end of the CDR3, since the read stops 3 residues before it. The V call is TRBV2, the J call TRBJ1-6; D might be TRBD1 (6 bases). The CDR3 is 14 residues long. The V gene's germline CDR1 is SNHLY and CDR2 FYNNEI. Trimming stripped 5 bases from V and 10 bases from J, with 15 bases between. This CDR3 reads CASSPGTSGSPLHF. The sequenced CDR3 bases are TGTGCCAGCAGTCCCGGGACATCAGGATCACCC.

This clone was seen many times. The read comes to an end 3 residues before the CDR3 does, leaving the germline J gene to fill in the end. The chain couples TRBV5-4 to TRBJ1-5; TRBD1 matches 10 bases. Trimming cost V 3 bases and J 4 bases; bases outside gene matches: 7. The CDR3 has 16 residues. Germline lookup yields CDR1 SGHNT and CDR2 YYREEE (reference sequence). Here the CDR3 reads CASSSSPDRGNQPQHF. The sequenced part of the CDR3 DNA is TGTGCCAGCAGCTCCTCTCCGGACAGGGGGAATCAGCCC.

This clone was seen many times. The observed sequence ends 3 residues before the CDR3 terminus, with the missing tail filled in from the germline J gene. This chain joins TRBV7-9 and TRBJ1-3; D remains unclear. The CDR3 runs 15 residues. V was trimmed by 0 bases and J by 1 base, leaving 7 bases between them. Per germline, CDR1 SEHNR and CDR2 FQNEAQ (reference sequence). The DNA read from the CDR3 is TGTGCCAGCAGCTTAGCGGCGGTATCTGGAAACACC. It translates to CASSLAAVSGNT. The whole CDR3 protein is CASSLAAVSGNTIYF.

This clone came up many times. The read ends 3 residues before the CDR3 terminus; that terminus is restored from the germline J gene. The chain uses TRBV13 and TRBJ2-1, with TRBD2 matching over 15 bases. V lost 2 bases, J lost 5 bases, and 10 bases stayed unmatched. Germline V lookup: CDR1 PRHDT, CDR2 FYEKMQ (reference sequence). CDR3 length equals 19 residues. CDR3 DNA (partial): TGTGCCAGCAGCTTAATTTGGACTAGCGGGAGGGCCAAAAACAATGAG. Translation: CASSLIWTSGRAKNNE. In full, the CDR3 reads CASSLIWTSGRAKNNEQFF.

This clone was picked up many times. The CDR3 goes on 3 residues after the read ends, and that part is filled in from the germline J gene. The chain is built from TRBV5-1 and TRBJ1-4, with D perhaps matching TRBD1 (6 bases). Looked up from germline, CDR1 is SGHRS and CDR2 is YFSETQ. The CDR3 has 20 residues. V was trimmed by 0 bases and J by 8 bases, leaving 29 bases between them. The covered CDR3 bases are TGCGCCAGCAGCTTGGAAGTATCCGGGTCCTACGGAGGGGGAGGGGAAAAA. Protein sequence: CASSLEVSGSYGGGGEK. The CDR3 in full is CASSLEVSGSYGGGGEKLFF.

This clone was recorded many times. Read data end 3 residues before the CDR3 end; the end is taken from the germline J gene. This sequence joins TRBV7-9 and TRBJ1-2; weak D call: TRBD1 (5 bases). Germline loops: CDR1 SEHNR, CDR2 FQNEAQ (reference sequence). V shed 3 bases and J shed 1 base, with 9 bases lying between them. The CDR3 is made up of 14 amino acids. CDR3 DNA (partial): TGTGCCAGCAGCTTCGTAGACAGTAACTATGGC. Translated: CASSFVDSNYG. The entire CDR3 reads CASSFVDSNYGYTF.

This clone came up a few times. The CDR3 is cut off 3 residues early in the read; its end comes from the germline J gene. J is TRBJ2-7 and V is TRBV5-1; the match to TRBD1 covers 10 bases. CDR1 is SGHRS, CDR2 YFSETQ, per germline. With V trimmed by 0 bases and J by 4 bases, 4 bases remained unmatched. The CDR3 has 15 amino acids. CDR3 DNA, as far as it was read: TGCGCCAGCAGCTTGGTCCCGGGACAGGGGTACGAG. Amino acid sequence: CASSLVPGQGYE. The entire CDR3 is CASSLVPGQGYEQYF.